The sequence of this T cell receptor beta chain was determined in a study of CD8+CD57+ T cells in acquired aplastic anemia. The overall study: The mean DNA yield obtained from sorted CD4+ and CD8+ cells came to 3 to 4 ug.

The study profiled TCR beta VDJ and CDR3 using genomic DNA as template. TCRdb recomputed calls from the reads with MiXCR, one row per CDR3 protein. The table includes about 250,000 distinct CDR3 sequences, approximately 50% detected once. The sequenced patients had an expansion of CD8+CD57+ cells seen by flow cytometry. Sequenced input: sorted CD4+, CD8+, or CD8+CD57+ T cells (not recorded which) from PBMCs. The receptor was derived from a human donor with aplastic anemia.

CDR3 protein: CASSSSESSGNTIYF. The DNA for the CDR3 is TGTGCCAGCAGTTCCTCCGAAAGCTCTGGAAACACCATATATTTT. This chain connects TRBV6-5 to TRBJ1-3; D gene uncertain. The CDR3 length is 15 residues. Germline CDR1 and CDR2: MNHEY and SVGAGI. The V and J ends lost 4 bases and 0 bases respectively, with 10 bases between them.